Listed here are 24 T cell receptor beta chains from one sample, sequenced in a study of post-analysis software for immune sequencing data (dated by TCRdb to about 2015). Points the paper makes about the study in general: About 5 TRBV segments, including TRBV5-6, TRBV5-1 and TRBV20-1, were significantly more frequent in patients than controls.

Preparation of the library involved PCR. The run used an Illumina HiSeq 2500. To reduce PCR and sequencing biases, unique molecular identifiers were incorporated into the TCR beta cDNA libraries. The public sequencing data were trimmed at Q25 with fastp and processed into clonotypes with MiXCR by TCRdb, which kept only in-frame beta chains. One record per CDR3 amino acid sequence lists the most common genes and DNA. The sample contains roughly 730,000 distinct CDR3 sequences, roughly 27% of them found a single time. The top ten constitute roughly 0.54% of the sample. Their recognized antigens are unknown. The sequenced sample was blood. The receptors were sampled from a girl between 10 and 17 years old with multiple sclerosis.

This clonotype was counted between two and nine times. The chain recombines TRBV6-6 with TRBJ2-7; 11 positions match TRBD2. Germline trimming cut 7 bases from V and 3 bases from J; bases unmatched to any gene: 11. In germline, CDR1 is MNHNY, CDR2 SVGAGI (reference sequence). This CDR3 has 16 residues. In nucleotides, the CDR3 is TGTGCCAGCACAGTAGCGGGGGGGCTTCTCAACTACGAGCAGTACTTC. Encoded protein: CASTVAGGLLNYEQYF.

The chain joins TRBV10-3 to TRBJ1-2; a weak D match, TRBD1 (5 bases). Trimming removed 6 bases from V and 2 bases from J, with 13 bases in between. The CDR3 extends over 14 amino acids. In germline, CDR1 is ENHRY, CDR2 SYGVKD. The CDR3 DNA follows: TGTGCCATCAGGGGGACCGCAACCAACTATGGCTACACCTTC. This sequence encodes CAIRGTATNYGYTF.

This rearrangement joins TRBV29-1 to TRBJ1-1, with unresolved D. This CDR3 has 13 amino acids. Trimming took 3 bases from V and 0 from J, leaving 8 bases between them. The germline CDR1 and CDR2 sequences are SQVTM and ANQGSEA. The CDR3 here is CSVERGMNTEAFF. The DNA for the CDR3 is TGCAGCGTTGAGAGAGGCATGAACACTGAAGCTTTCTTT.

The rearrangement joins TRBV10-3 to TRBJ1-4; D uncertain. This CDR3 spans 14 amino acids. Trimming stripped 3 bases from V and 4 bases from J, with 9 bases between. CDR1 ENHRY and CDR2 SYGVKD come from the germline V gene. As DNA, the CDR3 is TGTGCCATCAGTGACGAGCCGGTTAATGAAAAACTGTTTTTT. It translates to CAISDEPVNEKLFF.

This chain joins TRBV6-5 and TRBJ1-1; no clear D. Germline V CDR1 and CDR2: MNHEY, SVGAGI. CDR3 length: 11 residues. V gave up 7 bases and J gave up 6 bases, with 9 bases separating them. The CDR3 DNA is TGTGCCAGCATCCTTGGGCCTGAAGCTTTCTTT. Its protein is CASILGPEAFF.

This clonotype showed up many times. V usage is TRBV20-1 and J usage is TRBJ2-5, with D possibly being TRBD1 (6 bases). The V end was cut by 3 bases, the J end by 4 bases, with 9 bases between. Germline V gene sequence: CDR1 DFQATT, CDR2 SNEGSKA (reference sequence). The CDR3 is 12 residues long. CDR3 in DNA: TGCAGTGCTAGGGCACAGGGAGAGACCCAGTACTTC. This encodes CSARAQGETQYF.

The chain combines TRBV5-1 with TRBJ1-4, with D uncertain. This CDR3 has 15 residues. Germline V gene sequence: CDR1 SGHRS, CDR2 YFSETQ. Trimming took off 2 bases at V and 4 bases at J, with 12 bases between the two ends. CDR3 bases: TGCGCCAGCAGCTTAGAGTTCCTTCATAATGAAAAACTGTTTTTT. Amino acid sequence: CASSLEFLHNEKLFF.

CDR3 bases: TGTGCCAGCAGTTACAGGCCTAGCGGGAGCAATAATGAGCAGTTCTTC. Its translation is CASSYRPSGSNNEQFF. The chain links TRBV6-2 or TRBV6-3 to TRBJ2-1; TRBD2 agrees at 10 bases. With V trimmed by 2 bases and J by 7 bases, 8 bases remained unmatched. CDR1 MNHEY and CDR2 SVGEGT come from the germline V gene. The CDR3 sequence is 16 residues long.

In this sample, this clonotype turned up a few times. The chain uses TRBV25-1 and TRBJ2-3; D perhaps matches TRBD1 (6 bases). Trimming left V 4 bases short and J 4 bases short, with 12 bases between. Per germline, CDR1 MGHDK and CDR2 SYGVNS. The CDR3 extends over 14 amino acids. The CDR3 DNA reads TGTGCCAGCAGTGGATACAACAGGGCAGATACGCAGTATTTT. The encoded protein is CASSGYNRADTQYF. Full variable domain (missing parts from reference TRBV25-1 and TRBJ2-3): EADIYQTPRYLVIGTGKKITLECSQTMGHDKMYWYQQDPGMELHLIHYSYGVNSTEKGDLSSESTVSRIRTEHFPLTLESARPSHTSQYLCASSGYNRADTQYFGPGTRLTVL.

This chain connects TRBV6-6 to TRBJ1-2; possible D gene TRBD1, 5 bases. The CDR3 sequence is 13 residues long. V lost 11 bases and J 0 bases, leaving 13 bases between the germline ends. Germline V lookup: CDR1 MNHNY, CDR2 SVGAGI (reference sequence). The CDR3 nucleotides read TGTGCCCTGGGGGAGCCCGCTAACTATGGCTACACCTTC. This codes for CALGEPANYGYTF.

This clonotype occurred a few times. The rearrangement uses TRBV12-3 or TRBV12-4 and TRBJ2-3, with 10 nucleotides matching TRBD2. This CDR3 has 17 residues. The J segment lost 2 bases and the V segment lost 3 bases, leaving 8 bases of the junction unmatched. This CDR3 is CASSLYPSGGVTDTQYF. The CDR3, as DNA: TGTGCCAGCAGTTTGTACCCTAGCGGGGGTGTCACAGATACGCAGTATTTT.

This rearrangement joins TRBV28 to TRBJ2-7, with D uncertain. The CDR3 is 13 amino acids. The V and J ends lost 6 bases and 0 bases respectively, with 9 bases between them. Germline V gene data show CDR1 as MDHEN and CDR2 as SYDVKM. CDR3 in DNA: TGTGCCAGCAGCAACCTAAGCTCCTACGAGCAGTACTTC. Translation: CASSNLSSYEQYF.

In its sample, this clonotype was seen once. The chain employs TRBV20-1 and TRBJ2-5; weak D call: TRBD1 (5 bases). The germline CDR1 and CDR2 sequences are DFQATT and SNEGSKA (reference sequence). This CDR3 contains 15 residues. V was shortened by 6 bases and J by 5 bases, with 22 bases between the two germline ends. CDR3: CSATILAGKIETQYF. DNA of the CDR3: TGCAGTGCCACGATCTTGGCAGGGAAGATCGAGACCCAGTACTTC.

This clonotype occurred many times. This chain uses TRBV20-1 with TRBJ2-6; D remains unclear. The CDR3 has 14 amino acids. V lost 0 bases and J 0 bases, leaving 3 bases between the germline ends. Germline CDR1 and CDR2: DFQATT and SNEGSKA (reference sequence). The DNA of the CDR3 is TGCAGTGCTAGAGAGAGCTCTGGGGCCAACGTCCTGACTTTC. Residues: CSARESSGANVLTF.

The J gene is TRBJ1-5, the V gene TRBV20-1; D is uncertain. The CDR3 length is 16 residues. Trimming took 2 bases from V and 7 from J, leaving 21 bases between them. In germline, CDR1 is DFQATT, CDR2 SNEGSKA (reference sequence). As DNA, the CDR3 is TGCAGTGCTAGAAAGAAATCAGGTTGGGGTGGCCAGCCCCAGCATTTT. Translation gives CSARKKSGWGGQPQHF.

The chain uses TRBV6-6 and TRBJ1-2; D not certain. V was trimmed by 6 bases and J by 7 bases, leaving 24 bases between them. The germline gives CDR1 MNHNY, CDR2 SVGAGI (reference sequence). This CDR3 region has 16 residues. The chain's CDR3 is CASRSREEGSASGYTF. CDR3 nucleotides: TGTGCCAGCAGGTCCAGAGAGGAGGGTTCGGCTAGTGGCTACACCTTC.

The chain carries TRBV6-2 or TRBV6-3 and TRBJ2-1; 9 nucleotides line up with TRBD2. This CDR3 has 16 amino acids. Trimming removed 6 bases from V and 6 bases from J; junction bases left unmatched: 12. Germline V gives CDR1 MNHEY, CDR2 SVGEGT. DNA for the CDR3: TGTGCCAGCAGCACGCGGGCGGGAGGGCCAGGCAATGAGCAGTTCTTC. Translated, it gives CASSTRAGGPGNEQFF.

The genes are TRBV7-2 and TRBJ2-5; 10 bases align to TRBD2. With 2 bases clipped from V and 2 bases from J, the junction kept 2 bases outside the gene matches. Germline lookup yields CDR1 SGHTA and CDR2 FQGNSA. The CDR3 sequence is 15 residues long. DNA for the CDR3: TGTGCCAGCAGCTTACTAGCGGGGGAACAAGAGACCCAGTACTTC. The encoded protein is CASSLLAGEQETQYF. The complete variable domain, with remaining parts taken from reference TRBV7-2 and TRBJ2-5, reads GAGVSQSPSNKVTEKGKDVELRCDPISGHTALYWYRQSLGQGLEFLIYFQGNSAPDKSGLPSDRFSAERTGGSVSTLTIQRTQQEDSAVYLCASSLLAGEQETQYFGPGTRLLVL.

This clonotype was found many times. The chain carries TRBV10-3 and TRBJ2-3; D call uncertain. V was trimmed by 8 bases and J by 4 bases, leaving 13 bases between them. CDR1 and CDR2 (germline): ENHRY, SYGVKD. CDR3 length equals 13 residues. The CDR3 here is CAILREQADTQYF. In DNA, the CDR3 is TGTGCCATCCTTAGAGAGCAAGCAGATACGCAGTATTTT.

The sample holds a few counts of this clonotype. The genes are TRBV7-2 and TRBJ1-2; 9 positions agree with TRBD1. This CDR3 spans 15 amino acids. CDR1 is SGHTA, CDR2 FQGNSA, per germline. Trimming cost V 1 base and J 4 bases; bases outside gene matches: 4. CDR3 sequence (DNA): TGTGCCAGCAGCTTAGGGACAGGGGAAGGCTATGGCTACACCTTC. This codes for CASSLGTGEGYGYTF. The whole variable domain, remainder taken from reference TRBV7-2 and TRBJ1-2, is GAGVSQSPSNKVTEKGKDVELRCDPISGHTALYWYRQSLGQGLEFLIYFQGNSAPDKSGLPSDRFSAERTGGSVSTLTIQRTQQEDSAVYLCASSLGTGEGYGYTFGSGTRLTVV.

The rearrangement uses TRBV28 and TRBJ2-1; D may match TRBD1 or TRBD2 (5 bases each). V lost 6 bases and J 10 bases, leaving 25 bases between the germline ends. Germline loops: CDR1 MDHEN, CDR2 SYDVKM. The CDR3 is 16 amino acids. The DNA of the CDR3 is TGTGCCAGCAGGGACTCGAGGGGCGCAATCGAAAAGGAGCAGTTCTTC. This encodes CASRDSRGAIEKEQFF.

This clonotype was picked up many times. This chain connects TRBV29-1 to TRBJ2-5; the D gene is possibly TRBD1 (6 bases). Germline CDR1 is SQVTM and CDR2 is ANQGSEA. V gave up 3 bases and J gave up 5 bases, with 16 bases separating them. This CDR3 is 14 amino acids long. CDR3 coding DNA: TGCAGCGTTGAGGACAGAACTAGGCGGGAGACCCAGTACTTC. It encodes CSVEDRTRRETQYF.

The chain joins TRBV15 to TRBJ2-1, with 7 positions matching TRBD1. V lost 2 bases, J lost 7 bases, and 8 bases stayed unmatched. This CDR3 is 15 amino acids long. Germline values: CDR1 LNHNV, CDR2 YYDKDF (reference sequence). CDR3 DNA: TGTGCCACCAGCAGACCGTGGACAGGTGGGAATGAGCAGTTCTTC. It specifies CATSRPWTGGNEQFF. Complete variable domain (other parts from reference TRBV15 and TRBJ2-1): DAMVIQNPRYQVTQFGKPVTLSCSQTLNHNVMYWYQQKSSQAPKLLFHYYDKDFNNEADTPDNFQSRRPNTSFCFLDIRSPGLGDTAMYLCATSRPWTGGNEQFFGPGTRLTVL.

A few counts support this clonotype. The V and J genes are TRBV20-1 and TRBJ2-3; maybe TRBD2 (5 bases). Trimming stripped 0 bases from V and 1 base from J, with 23 bases between. In germline, CDR1 is DFQATT, CDR2 SNEGSKA (reference sequence). This CDR3 comprises 19 residues. CDR3 sequence: CSARDYMVSASPRTDTQYF. In DNA form, the CDR3 reads TGCAGTGCTAGAGATTACATGGTGTCGGCTAGCCCGCGCACAGATACGCAGTATTTT.